This T cell receptor beta chain came from a study of blood T cell repertoires in COVID-19. Study background: Material from acute and convalescent COVID-19 was sourced from the United States, Italy and Spain. The cDNA or gDNA used as material had been derived from T cells, B-cell-depleted T cells, or PBMCs.

The cohort comprised adults aged about 18 to 100 years residing in about two dozen US areas. Before they entered the study, exposed participants had met a COVID-19 case within 2 weeks. Produced via immunoSEQ multiplex PCR; TCRdb's table is partial and in-frame only. In the table there are about 250,000 clones, roughly 80% of which are singletons. The CDR3 loop spans 14 amino acids. Looked up from germline, CDR1 is LGHDT and CDR2 is YNNKEL (reference sequence). J was trimmed by 5 bases and V by 1 base; bases with no gene match: 1. The V call is TRBV3-1 (or the pseudogene TRBV3-2), the J call TRBJ1-1, with 10 bases that match TRBD1. The sample taken for sequencing was PBMCs or T cells enriched from blood (not recorded which). The clonotype originates from a man aged 35-49 years who had been exposed to COVID-19. CDR3 in DNA: TGTGCCAGCAGCCAAGGGACAGGGGGGACTGAAGCTTTCTTT. It is translated as CASSQGTGGTEAFF.